This passage covers 16 T cell receptor beta chains from one sample sequenced in a study of PD-L1 blockade in urothelial cancer. Time point of the sample: pretreatment peripheral blood. Produced via immunoSEQ multiplex PCR; TCRdb's table is partial and in-frame only. The sample contains 130,000 or so clones, 70% to 85% of which appear only once. This material consisted of PBMCs, taken around atezolizumab (anti-PD-L1) treatment. All receptors come from a man between 45 and 60 years old with urothelial cancer.

This chain uses TRBV5-4 with TRBJ1-3; the D gene is possibly TRBD1 (5 bases). Trimming left V 4 bases short and J 2 bases short, with 13 bases between. Germline CDR1 SGHNT, CDR2 YYREEE (reference sequence). The length of the CDR3 is 15 residues. CDR3 sequence reads: CASSPGGGAGNTIYF. CDR3 sequence (DNA): TGTGCCAGCAGCCCCGGTGGGGGGGCTGGAAACACCATATATTTT.

The chain recombines TRBV11-3 with TRBJ2-7; D remains ambiguous. There are 14 residues in the CDR3. The ends were cut back, 0 bases at V and 2 bases at J, with 8 bases in the middle. Per germline, CDR1 SGHNT and CDR2 YENEEA. This CDR3 reads CASSLDRFAYEQYF. The CDR3 region has the DNA TGTGCCAGCAGCTTAGACAGGTTCGCCTACGAGCAGTACTTC.

The rearrangement links TRBV7-8 to TRBJ1-6; D unresolved. CDR3 length equals 13 residues. Germline CDR1 and CDR2: SGHVS and FQNEAQ. V lost 5 bases and J 9 bases, leaving 11 bases between the germline ends. CDR3 residues: CASSVNLASPLHF. The CDR3 bases are TGTGCCAGCAGCGTAAACCTGGCTTCACCCCTCCACTTT.

The rearrangement joins TRBV20-1 to TRBJ1-2, with 7 bases lining up with TRBD1. V trimming: 6 bases; J trimming: 7 bases; junction bases outside the gene matches: 5. The germline gives CDR1 DFQATT, CDR2 SNEGSKA (reference sequence). The CDR3 totals 11 residues. The CDR3 DNA reads TGCAGTGCCCACAGGGGAGGTGGCTACACCTTC. Translated, it gives CSAHRGGGYTF.

This chain links TRBV30 with TRBJ2-3; perhaps TRBD1 as D (5 bases). Trimming cost V 7 bases and J 10 bases, with 18 bases left between them. This CDR3 comprises 12 residues. Germline loops: CDR1 GTSNPN, CDR2 SVGIG (reference sequence). The CDR3 DNA reads as TGTGCCTCCGTGGGGCTATCAGGGCCGCAGTATTTT. Amino acids: CASVGLSGPQYF. The full variable domain, in which reference TRBV30 and TRBJ2-3 provide the parts outside the CDR3, is SQTIHQWPATLVQPVGSPLSLECTVEGTSNPNLYWYRQAAGRGLQLLFYSVGIGQISSEVPQNLSASRPQDRQFILSSKKLLLSDSGFYLCASVGLSGPQYFGPGTRLTVL.

The chain combines TRBV27 with TRBJ2-3; D gene uncertain. Germline-derived CDR1 and CDR2 are MNHEY and SMNVEV (reference sequence). The CDR3 length is 13 residues. V dropped 7 bases and J dropped 4 bases, with 12 bases sitting between them. The CDR3 DNA reads as TGTGCCAGCACTCCTGGCAGTTCAGATACGCAGTATTTT. Translated, it gives CASTPGSSDTQYF.

The chain is built from TRBV5-1 and TRBJ2-2, with 7 bases identical to TRBD2. The CDR3 covers 18 residues. After removal of 0 bases from V and 4 bases from J, the junction contained 12 bases not matched to a gene. Germline values: CDR1 SGHRS, CDR2 YFSETQ. CDR3 bases: TGCGCCAGCAGCTTGGCGGCTCAGGGAGGGCTTGGCACCGGGGAGCTGTTTTTT. This sequence encodes CASSLAAQGGLGTGELFF.

The V call is TRBV11-2, the J call TRBJ2-5, with 8 bases aligning to TRBD2. V lost 2 bases, J lost 5 bases, and 7 bases stayed unmatched. Germline V gives CDR1 SGHAT, CDR2 FQNNGV. This CDR3 comprises 15 residues. CDR3 sequence reads: CASSLRAGAGETQYF. The CDR3 DNA reads TGTGCCAGCAGCTTAAGAGCGGGGGCGGGGGAGACCCAGTACTTC.

The chain carries TRBV6-5 and TRBJ2-1, with 9 bases matching TRBD2. V trimming: 6 bases; J trimming: 6 bases; junction bases outside the gene matches: 6. Germline CDR1 and CDR2: MNHEY and SVGAGI. The CDR3 spans 14 residues. The CDR3 region is CASSVAGAPNEQFF. The DNA of the CDR3 is TGTGCCAGCAGCGTAGCGGGAGCCCCCAATGAGCAGTTCTTC.

The chain recombines TRBV11-1 with TRBJ2-3, with TRBD1 identical over 9 bases. J gave up 3 bases and V 5 bases, and 6 bases lay outside the gene matches. The CDR3 has 15 residues. Germline CDR1 and CDR2: SGHAT and FQDESV (reference sequence). In DNA form, the CDR3 reads TGTGCCAGCAGCCCCATGGGACAGGGAACAGATACGCAGTATTTT. Encoded protein: CASSPMGQGTDTQYF.

The chain joins TRBV6-5 to TRBJ1-5; a possible D gene is TRBD1 (5 bases). The CDR3 consists of 15 residues. The germline gives CDR1 MNHEY, CDR2 SVGAGI. V dropped 5 bases and J dropped 0 bases, with 11 bases sitting between them. The CDR3 region is CASSPGGNSNQPQHF. As DNA, the CDR3 is TGTGCCAGCAGTCCCGGGGGGAATAGCAATCAGCCCCAGCATTTT.

The V gene is TRBV9, the J gene TRBJ2-7, with D tentatively TRBD2 (6 bases). Germline assignment: CDR1 SGDLS and CDR2 YYNGEE. The CDR3 has 15 residues. The V end was cut by 5 bases, the J end by 1 base, with 16 bases between. The chain's CDR3 is CASRARWGDSYEQYF. The CDR3 DNA is TGTGCCAGCAGGGCCCGTTGGGGGGATTCCTACGAGCAGTACTTC.

This clone was seen a handful of times. The chain carries TRBV5-1 and TRBJ2-5, with TRBD2 identical over 7 bases. Germline CDR1 SGHRS, CDR2 YFSETQ. Unmatched junction bases numbered 7, after V lost 3 bases and J lost 2 bases. CDR3 length: 15 residues. The CDR3 here is CASSSQPGGQETQYF. The CDR3 nucleotides read TGCGCCAGCAGCTCCCAACCCGGGGGGCAAGAGACCCAGTACTTC.

This chain links TRBV11-2 with TRBJ2-5; a weak D match, TRBD2 (5 bases). Germline V gene sequence: CDR1 SGHAT, CDR2 FQNNGV. Trimming left V 7 bases short and J 10 bases short, with 16 bases between. The CDR3 loop spans 12 amino acids. The CDR3 sequence: CASTRDGINQYF. CDR3 nucleotides: TGTGCCAGCACCCGCGACGGGATAAACCAGTACTTC.

V and J are TRBV7-2 and TRBJ1-6; 11 positions agree with TRBD1. Germline values: CDR1 SGHTA, CDR2 FQGNSA. The CDR3 is 16 amino acids. Trimming cost V 2 bases and J 9 bases; bases outside gene matches: 6. The CDR3, as DNA: TGTGCCAGCAGCTTATCTGCGGGGACAGGGGGTTCACCCCTCCACTTT. Translated: CASSLSAGTGGSPLHF. Full variable domain (remainder filled in from reference TRBV7-2 and TRBJ1-6): GAGVSQSPSNKVTEKGKDVELRCDPISGHTALYWYRQSLGQGLEFLIYFQGNSAPDKSGLPSDRFSAERTGGSVSTLTIQRTQQEDSAVYLCASSLSAGTGGSPLHFGNGTRLTVT.

Written as DNA, the CDR3 is TGTGCCAGCAGCTTGATAGGACAGGGTATCAATTCACCCCTCCACTTT. Its protein is CASSLIGQGINSPLHF. The J gene is TRBJ1-6, the V gene TRBV5-4; 8 nucleotides match TRBD1. The J segment lost 7 bases and the V segment lost 1 base, leaving 7 bases of the junction unmatched. This CDR3 contains 16 residues. Germline CDR1 SGHNT, CDR2 YYREEE (reference sequence). The full variable domain, rest sourced from reference TRBV5-4 and TRBJ1-6, is ETGVTQSPTHLIKTRGQQVTLRCSSQSGHNTVSWYQQALGQGPQFIFQYYREEENGRGNFPPRFSGLQFPNYSSELNVNALELDDSALYLCASSLIGQGINSPLHFGNGTRLTVT.